A single sample gave rise to the 15 T cell receptor beta chains below, sequenced in a study of identical twins. TCRdb redid the calling of the 5' RACE reads with MiXCR, one entry per CDR3 protein. Of about 550,000 distinct CDR3 sequences in the sample, about 22% were seen once. These data are also associated with another study on yellow fever vaccine responses in identical twins.

The sequenced sample consisted of CD4+ T cells sorted from blood. These receptors were collected from a woman younger than 30 in good health.

This clonotype was counted a few times. V and J are TRBV7-9 and TRBJ1-5, with D possibly being TRBD1 (5 bases). V lost 1 base and J 7 bases, leaving 8 bases between the germline ends. Germline CDR1 reads SEHNR; CDR2 reads FQNEAQ (reference sequence). The CDR3 has 13 amino acids. The CDR3 region has the DNA TGTGCCAGCAGCTTAGGACAGATCCAGCCCCAGCATTTT. Translation gives CASSLGQIQPQHF.

This clonotype was counted only a few times. V usage is TRBV6-1 and J usage is TRBJ2-1, with D possibly matching TRBD1 (6 bases). V was clipped by 6 bases and J by 0 bases, with 9 bases between them. Germline-derived CDR1 and CDR2 are MNHNS and SASEGT. The CDR3 runs 14 residues. The CDR3 coding sequence is TGTGCCAGCAGCCGACAGGTCTCCTACAATGAGCAGTTCTTC. This gives the protein CASSRQVSYNEQFF.

V is TRBV6-9 and J is TRBJ2-6, with 9 positions matching TRBD1. The CDR3 has 18 amino acids. V trimming: 8 bases; J trimming: 3 bases; junction bases outside the gene matches: 14. Germline V CDR1 and CDR2: MNHGY, SVAAGI. CDR3 amino acids: CASPRGTGGESGANVLTF. As DNA, the CDR3 is TGTGCCAGCCCCAGGGGTACAGGGGGCGAAAGTGGGGCCAACGTCCTGACTTTC.

In its sample, this clonotype was seen a few times. The chain links TRBV5-1 to TRBJ1-6; D gene unclear. V lost 0 bases to trimming and J lost 7 bases, with 8 bases between them. Germline CDR1 is SGHRS and CDR2 is YFSETQ. The length of the CDR3 is 14 residues. The CDR3 DNA reads TGCGCCAGCAGCTTGGACATCGGGAATTCACCCCTCCACTTT. This gives the protein CASSLDIGNSPLHF.

This clonotype was seen a handful of times. The chain is built from TRBV5-5 and TRBJ1-5; D is uncertain. Germline loops: CDR1 SGHKS, CDR2 YYEKEE (reference sequence). V was trimmed by 3 bases and J by 0 bases, leaving 7 bases between them. There are 14 residues in the CDR3. The CDR3 sequence: CASSSDHSNQPQHF. CDR3 coding DNA: TGTGCCAGCAGCTCGGATCATAGCAATCAGCCCCAGCATTTT. Combining the CDR3 with reference TRBV5-5 and TRBJ1-5 gives the whole variable domain DAGVTQSPTHLIKTRGQQVTLRCSPISGHKSVSWYQQVLGQGPQFIFQYYEKEERGRGNFPDRFSARQFPNYSSELNVNALLLGDSALYLCASSSDHSNQPQHFGDGTRLSIL.

This clonotype was counted a few times. This chain joins TRBV10-3 and TRBJ1-1, with a possible D match to TRBD1 (6 bases). CDR1 is ENHRY, CDR2 SYGVKD, per germline. The CDR3 runs 15 residues. V lost 1 base, J lost 3 bases, and 12 bases lay in between. This CDR3 reads CAISEFRTADTEAFF. The CDR3 region has the DNA TGTGCCATCAGTGAGTTTCGGACAGCCGACACTGAAGCTTTCTTT.

The V call is TRBV27, the J call TRBJ2-7; a possible D gene is TRBD1 (6 bases). V was shortened by 3 bases and J by 7 bases, with 13 bases between the two germline ends. There are 13 residues in the CDR3. CDR1 MNHEY and CDR2 SMNVEV come from the germline V gene (reference sequence). This CDR3 reads CASSLRQGIEQYF. The CDR3 DNA follows: TGTGCCAGCAGTTTGAGGCAGGGGATAGAGCAGTACTTC.

The table lists this clonotype with a few counts. The chain couples TRBV29-1 to TRBJ2-1, with 7 bases identical to TRBD2. In germline, CDR1 is SQVTM, CDR2 ANQGSEA. CDR3 length equals 16 residues. The V segment lost 8 bases and the J segment 9 bases; nucleotides outside the gene matches: 22. The DNA for the CDR3 is TGCAGCCCACCGACTAGCACAGACTCCCACGACGGTGAGCAGTTCTTC. Translation: CSPPTSTDSHDGEQFF.

V gene TRBV5-1 combines with J gene TRBJ1-1; the D gene is possibly TRBD1 (6 bases). Germline V gene lookup returns CDR1 SGHRS and CDR2 YFSETQ. V was cut by 2 bases and J by 4 bases, with 9 bases left in between. This CDR3 region has 13 residues. DNA for the CDR3: TGCGCCAGCAGCTTTGTGGACAGCACTGAAGCTTTCTTT. The encoded protein is CASSFVDSTEAFF.

This chain connects TRBV2 to TRBJ1-5; tentative D call: TRBD1 (6 bases). The V gene lost 5 bases and the J gene lost 7 bases, with 15 bases spanning the gap. The CDR3 loop spans 14 amino acids. The germline CDR1 and CDR2 sequences are SNHLY and FYNNEI. The CDR3 loop reads CASSTSGGLQPQHF. The DNA for the CDR3 is TGTGCCAGCAGTACCTCTGGGGGCTTGCAGCCCCAGCATTTT.

The J gene is TRBJ2-3, the V gene TRBV12-3 or TRBV12-4, with D possibly being TRBD1 or TRBD2 (5 bases each). Trimming removed 7 bases at V and 2 bases at J, with 16 bases between. This CDR3 has 15 residues. In nucleotides, the CDR3 is TGTGCCAGCAAAGGGACGGAGGAAAACACAGATACGCAGTATTTT. Protein product: CASKGTEENTDTQYF.

This clonotype was detected only a few times. J is TRBJ1-1 and V is TRBV5-1; tentatively, D is TRBD1 (5 bases). The germline gives CDR1 SGHRS, CDR2 YFSETQ. The CDR3 runs to 14 residues. V lost 4 bases to trimming and J lost 0 bases, with 10 bases between them. The CDR3 loop reads CASSGGNMNTEAFF. CDR3 nucleotide sequence: TGCGCCAGCAGCGGGGGGAACATGAACACTGAAGCTTTCTTT.

This clonotype appeared a few times. This chain links TRBV12-3 or TRBV12-4 with TRBJ2-5, with 8 bases identical to TRBD2. Unmatched junction bases numbered 9, after V lost 1 base and J lost 5 bases. The CDR3 length is 16 residues. The CDR3 spells CASSLDLREGPETQYF. The CDR3 region has the DNA TGTGCCAGCAGTTTAGACCTTCGGGAGGGCCCGGAGACCCAGTACTTC.

The chain joins TRBV6-1 to TRBJ2-1; D unclear. CDR3 size: 12 residues. V lost 2 bases to trimming and J lost 6 bases, with 5 bases between them. CDR1 and CDR2 from the germline V gene are MNHNS and SASEGT. CDR3 in amino acids: CASSERANEQFF. Here the CDR3 DNA reads TGTGCCAGCAGTGAACGCGCCAATGAGCAGTTCTTC.

J is TRBJ2-1 and V is TRBV9; possibly TRBD2 for D (6 bases). In germline, CDR1 is SGDLS, CDR2 YYNGEE. This CDR3 is 16 amino acids long. Deletions cut 0 bases from V and 2 bases from J, with 12 bases between. The CDR3 spells CASSVGGVLPYNEQFF. DNA for the CDR3: TGTGCCAGCAGCGTAGGGGGGGTACTCCCCTACAATGAGCAGTTCTTC.